Given below is one T cell receptor beta chain in context. Its antigen is not identified. Only in-frame clones appear in the TCRdb table, and some are missing; sequencing was by immunoSEQ multiplex PCR. Found here are 28,000 or so clones, around 84% of them singletons; the top ten hold about 0.095%. This record comes from a study of regulatory dendritic cells for organ transplantation. Study outcomes and limitations: Alloreactive memory CD8+ T cell pools varied considerably between individuals.

CD4+ or CD8+ T cells were sorted as naive CD45RA+ or memory CD45RO+. Between the trimmed V and J ends, which lost 7 bases and 1 base, there was a span of 9 bases. The CDR3 contains 13 residues. Germline V gene data show CDR1 as LNHDA and CDR2 as SQIVND (reference sequence). Sequencing was performed on naive CD4+ T cells from blood. The subset was: CD45RA+ naive T cells. The origin of this receptor is a human donor in good health. The rearrangement uses TRBV19 and TRBJ2-3; D is unresolved. CDR3 region: CASTQEGTDTQYF. In nucleotides, the CDR3 is TGTGCCAGTACCCAAGAGGGCACAGATACGCAGTATTTT. The entire variable domain, with the rest obtained from reference TRBV19 and TRBJ2-3, is as follows: DGGITQSPKYLFRKEGQNVTLSCEQNLNHDAMYWYRQDPGQGLRLIYYSQIVNDFQKGDIAEGYSVSREKKESFPLTVTSAQKNPTAFYLCASTQEGTDTQYFGPGTRLTVL.